This TCR beta chain was identified in a study of blood T cell repertoires in COVID-19. Study-wide context: Acute and convalescent COVID-19 samples came from the United States, Italy and Spain. PBMCs, B-cell-depleted T cells, or T cells provided the cDNA or gDNA that made up the material.

The germline CDR1 and CDR2 sequences are LNHDA and SQIVND (reference sequence). The trim removed 4 bases at V and 2 bases at J, leaving 2 bases unmatched. The CDR3 runs to 16 residues. Source study methods: Scientists estimated how many nucleated cells there were by amplifying reference gene primers. Clones were sequenced by immunoSEQ multiplex PCR, and TCRdb holds only the in-frame ones, with some missing. V and J calls and clone size come straight from that table; D and trimming were deduced from the DNA. The sample has about 52,000 clones, roughly nine tenths seen once; the top ten hold roughly 10%.

The rearrangement links TRBV19 to TRBJ2-2; 12 positions match TRBD1. The sample consisted of peripheral blood. The receptor was isolated from a man of 80 years or more with active or convalescent COVID-19. The CDR3 region is CASSSGTGGNTGELFF. Here the CDR3 DNA reads TGTGCCAGTAGTAGCGGGACAGGGGGCAACACCGGGGAGCTGTTTTTT.